These 10 T cell receptor beta chains originate from one sample sequenced in a study of blood T cell repertoires in COVID-19. TCRdb's copy holds only in-frame clones and misses some; the assay was immunoSEQ multiplex PCR. The data hold 250,000 or so clones, with roughly 90% observed a single time. Sequencing input: peripheral blood. These receptors were collected from a woman in her twenties or thirties with acute or convalescent COVID-19.

This chain connects TRBV21-1 to TRBJ2-5; TRBD2 is taken as the D call from the table, unchecked against the DNA. TRBV21-1 is assigned pseudogene status. This CDR3 has 14 residues. The CDR3: CASSKRLLKETQYF. The CDR3 bases are TGTGCCAGCAGCAAAAGACTACTGAAGGAGACCCAGTACTTC.

This chain joins TRBV29-1 and TRBJ1-1, with 8 bases that match TRBD1. The V and J ends lost 7 bases and 5 bases, in that order; junction bases with no gene match: 6. Germline CDR1 SQVTM, CDR2 ANQGSEA. This CDR3 has 12 residues. CDR3 protein: CSGQDRGTEAFF. The CDR3 DNA is TGCAGCGGCCAAGACAGGGGAACTGAAGCTTTCTTT.

The chain couples TRBV5-1 to TRBJ2-2, with TRBD1 matching over 11 bases. The V gene's germline CDR1 is SGHRS and CDR2 YFSETQ. With 4 bases clipped from V and 6 bases from J, the junction kept 5 bases outside the gene matches. The CDR3 runs 15 residues. The CDR3 DNA follows: TGCGCCAGCAGCATTGGACAGGGGGCTCCCGGGGAGCTGTTTTTT. Its protein is CASSIGQGAPGELFF.

This chain joins TRBV5-1 and TRBJ2-7; 9 bases fit TRBD2. The germline gives CDR1 SGHRS, CDR2 YFSETQ. The V and J ends lost 4 bases and 5 bases, in that order; junction bases with no gene match: 19. The CDR3 consists of 18 residues. Written as DNA, the CDR3 is TGCGCCAGCAGCGTCACTGGGGTCTGGGGCGGGAGGGCCCACGAGCAGTACTTC. Its translation: CASSVTGVWGGRAHEQYF.

J is TRBJ2-5 and V is TRBV9; 13 bases fit TRBD2. Germline V gene lookup returns CDR1 SGDLS and CDR2 YYNGEE. There are 17 residues in the CDR3. Losses at the gene ends were 3 bases for V and 5 bases for J; bases not matched to a gene: 10. The CDR3 loop is CASSARGLAGAWETQYF. CDR3 in DNA: TGTGCCAGCAGCGCCCGAGGACTAGCGGGGGCCTGGGAGACCCAGTACTTC.

V usage is TRBV7-2 and J usage is TRBJ1-6, with no clear D. The CDR3 consists of 16 residues. Germline values: CDR1 SGHTA, CDR2 FQGNSA. V gave up 1 base and J gave up 6 bases, with 13 bases separating them. Written as DNA, the CDR3 is TGTGCCAGCAGCTTAGGAGCCGTAGGAGGTAATTCACCCCTCCACTTT. This gives the protein CASSLGAVGGNSPLHF.

The chain employs TRBV3-1 (or the pseudogene TRBV3-2) and TRBJ2-1; 13 bases align to TRBD2. Germline CDR1 and CDR2: LGHDT and YNNKEL (reference sequence). J was trimmed by 7 bases and V by 0 bases; bases with no gene match: 3. This CDR3 region has 16 residues. The CDR3 DNA reads TGTGCCAGCAGCCAAGAGGGGACTAGCGGGAATAATGAGCAGTTCTTC. Protein: CASSQEGTSGNNEQFF.

This sequence joins TRBV5-6 and TRBJ2-3, with 9 bases identical to TRBD2. The CDR3 runs to 14 residues. After removal of 1 base from V and 4 bases from J, the junction contained 1 base not matched to a gene. The germline V gene encodes CDR1 SGHDT and CDR2 YYEEEE. CDR3 coding DNA: TGTGCCAGCAGCTTGCTAGCGGGACCAGATACGCAGTATTTT. Its protein product is CASSLLAGPDTQYF.

The chain joins TRBV2 to TRBJ1-4; unclear D gene. CDR3 size: 12 residues. Germline V lookup: CDR1 SNHLY, CDR2 FYNNEI. The V gene lost 7 bases and the J gene lost 7 bases, with 10 bases spanning the gap. The CDR3 bases are TGTGCCAGCAAGAAACAGAGTGAAAAACTGTTTTTT. It is translated as CASKKQSEKLFF.

The rearrangement joins TRBV9 to TRBJ1-6, with D tentatively TRBD1 (6 bases). This CDR3 has 15 amino acids. Trimming cost V 4 bases and J 2 bases, with 10 bases left between them. Germline assignment: CDR1 SGDLS and CDR2 YYNGEE. DNA of the CDR3: TGTGCCAGCAGCCCCCCAGGGGCCTATAATTCACCCCTCCACTTT. Its translation is CASSPPGAYNSPLHF.